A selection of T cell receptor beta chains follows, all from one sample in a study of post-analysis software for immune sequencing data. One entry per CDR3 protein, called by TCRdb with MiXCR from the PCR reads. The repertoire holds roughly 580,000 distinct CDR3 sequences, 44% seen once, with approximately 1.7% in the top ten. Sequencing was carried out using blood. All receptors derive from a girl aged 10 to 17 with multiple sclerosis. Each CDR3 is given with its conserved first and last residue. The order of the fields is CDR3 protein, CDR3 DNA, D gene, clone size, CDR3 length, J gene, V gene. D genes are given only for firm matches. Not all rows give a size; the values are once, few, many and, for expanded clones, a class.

cdr3_aa: CASSALAGVTDTQYF; cdr3_nt: TGTGCCAGCAGCGCACTAGCGGGAGTGACAGATACGCAGTATTTT; d_call: TRBD2; clone_size: few; cdr3_length: 15; j_call: TRBJ2-3; v_call: TRBV3-1
cdr3_aa: CASSPTDTNNEQFF; cdr3_nt: TGCGCCAGCAGCCCTACGGACACCAACAATGAGCAGTTCTTC; d_call: -; clone_size: few; cdr3_length: 14; j_call: TRBJ2-1; v_call: TRBV5-1
cdr3_aa: CASSYASRGENYGYTF; cdr3_nt: TGTGCCAGCAGTTACGCTTCGAGAGGGGAGAACTATGGCTACACCTTC; d_call: -; clone_size: -; cdr3_length: 16; j_call: TRBJ1-2; v_call: TRBV6-5
cdr3_aa: CASRSGEARGNIQYF; cdr3_nt: TGTGCCAGCAGGAGCGGGGAAGCCCGCGGAAACATTCAGTACTTC; d_call: TRBD2; clone_size: -; cdr3_length: 15; j_call: TRBJ2-4; v_call: TRBV2
cdr3_aa: CATSREGQSYGYTF; cdr3_nt: TGTGCCACCAGCAGAGAAGGCCAATCCTATGGCTACACCTTC; d_call: -; clone_size: once; cdr3_length: 14; j_call: TRBJ1-2; v_call: TRBV15
cdr3_aa: CASCASGTYEQYF; cdr3_nt: TGTGCCAGTTGTGCTAGCGGGACCTACGAGCAGTACTTC; d_call: TRBD2; clone_size: few; cdr3_length: 13; j_call: TRBJ2-7; v_call: TRBV6-2/TRBV6-3
cdr3_aa: CASSYLRGFRNQPQHF; cdr3_nt: TGTGCCAGCAGTTATCTACGGGGATTCCGTAATCAGCCCCAGCATTTT; d_call: -; clone_size: -; cdr3_length: 16; j_call: TRBJ1-5; v_call: TRBV6-2/TRBV6-3
cdr3_aa: CASSLGPTEAFF; cdr3_nt: TGTGCCAGCAGCTTAGGACCCACTGAAGCTTTCTTT; d_call: -; clone_size: few; cdr3_length: 12; j_call: TRBJ1-1; v_call: TRBV7-2
cdr3_aa: CASSVSGNPNDEQFF; cdr3_nt: TGTGCCAGCAGCGTTTCAGGGAACCCTAATGATGAGCAGTTCTTC; d_call: -; clone_size: few; cdr3_length: 15; j_call: TRBJ2-1; v_call: TRBV9
cdr3_aa: CASSQGHPSDTETFF; cdr3_nt: TGTGCCAGCAGCCAAGGACACCCCTCGGACACTGAAACTTTCTTT; d_call: -; clone_size: -; cdr3_length: 15; j_call: TRBJ1-1; v_call: TRBV7-6
cdr3_aa: CASSYSNQGTYEQYF; cdr3_nt: TGTGCCAGCAGTTACTCGAACCAGGGGACCTACGAGCAGTACTTC; d_call: -; clone_size: -; cdr3_length: 15; j_call: TRBJ2-7; v_call: TRBV6-5
cdr3_aa: CASTIGGFDGYTF; cdr3_nt: TGTGCCAGCACCATAGGAGGATTTGATGGCTACACCTTC; d_call: -; clone_size: -; cdr3_length: 13; j_call: TRBJ1-2; v_call: TRBV6-6